This entry describes one T cell receptor beta chain. Its target is not known. TCRdb reprocessed the 5' RACE reads, keeping one entry per CDR3 protein, no DNA. This repertoire includes more than 120,000 distinct CDR3 sequences. This record belongs to a study of T cells expressing NK-cell markers. Study-level background: It was sorted CD3+CD56-NKG2C+, CD3+CD56+NKG2C- and CD3+CD56+NKG2C+ T cells that provided the TCR beta repertoires.

Study results and caveats: About 1.0-8% of CD8+ T cells in about six donors belonged to dominant NKG2C+ clonotypes.

Germline V CDR1 and CDR2: LNHNV, YYDKDF (reference sequence). This CDR3 spans 16 amino acids. The TCR was taken from a man between 18 and 35 years old in good health. The specimen sequenced was blood T cells: a sorted CD56 or NKG2C T cell subset, CD4+ or CD8+ T cells, or bulk PBMC T cells (not recorded which). J is TRBJ2-1 and V is TRBV15; TCRdb picks TRBD1, but there is no DNA to check that call. This CDR3 is CATRGPGQGPNNEQFF.